Described below is a single TCR beta chain sequence and its context. No antigen is known for it. Base qualities are not recorded, but no much larger clone differs from it by a single base. This record comes from a study of technical replicates of blood from several donors (dated by TCRdb to about 2017). From cysteine to phenylalanine, the CDR3 is 15 amino acids long. Solely the CDR3 DNA is kept, with 45 bases framed from the first base. Ends trimmed: V by 1 base, J by 6 bases; bases unmatched to a gene: 11. CDR1 and CDR2 are drawn from the germline V gene: SQVTM, ANQGSEA. Library preparation employed the immunoSEQ multiplex PCR assay. TCRdb provides this immuneACCESS table in a form limited to in-frame rearrangements. Some clones are lacking; in checked studies, under half of them reflect an unresolved V gene, and why the rest are absent is not known. The sample table holds tens of thousands of clones, of which about 90% were seen once. Roughly 0.27% of the sample is in the top ten clones.

Sequencing was done on a sample of T cells isolated from PBMCs. The sequence links TRBV29-1 to TRBJ2-7, with 8 bases aligning to TRBD1. The receptor was isolated from a human donor in good health. The CDR3 here reads CSVEALPRGRGEQYF. The DNA reads as follows: TGCAGCGTTGAAGCTCTACCCAGGGGGCGCGGCGAGCAGTACTTC.